Listed below are T cell receptor beta chains from one sample, sequenced in a study of OX40 agonist ivuxolimab in advanced cancers. TCRdb keeps only in-frame clones here, not all; method: immunoSEQ multiplex PCR. The sample has around 41,000 clones, about 88% seen once. Sample: CD4+ or CD8+ T cells sorted from blood, taken in a trial of the OX40 agonist ivuxolimab. All receptors derive from an adult with an advanced solid tumor such as melanoma, head and neck, liver or kidney cancer. Both conserved end residues are part of each CDR3.

TRBV18,TRBJ1-2,CASSQGQNYGYTF
TRBV5-1,TRBJ2-1,CASSLRAGGYNEQFF
TRBV6-1,TRBJ2-3,CASSGRLAGGVRGTDTQYF
TRBV6-1,TRBJ2-7,CASSGGESSYEQYF
TRBV28,TRBJ2-7,CASSLWYGLAGTYEQYF
TRBV6-4,TRBJ2-3,CASSEHSGRDVDTQYF
TRBV28,TRBJ2-3,CASSPPSRLTDTQYF
TRBV6-5,TRBJ1-4,CASRKQGALKEKLFF
TRBV9,.,CASSVVPYGDYYEQYF
TRBV30,TRBJ1-4,CAWKALSQGEKLFF
TRBV5-1,TRBJ1-2,CASSVKSPLATANYGYTF
TRBV19,TRBJ1-5,CASVTHSSNQPQHF
TRBV13,TRBJ2-1,CASSSRDLRAAVPSNEQFF
TRBV7-9,TRBJ2-3,CASSHDRVRKTDTQYF
TRBV19,TRBJ2-3,CASSSRTSGRIDTQYF
TRBV2,TRBJ2-7,CASSSAPGTYEQYF
TRBV2,TRBJ2-4,CASQGLLAKNIQYF
TRBV28,TRBJ2-7,CASSSEVPYEQYF
TRBV5-1,TRBJ2-7,CASSVSYEQYF
TRBV5-1,TRBJ1-1,CASSGQVGTEAFF
TRBV6-5,TRBJ2-7,CASSWRQGAGEQYF
TRBV29-1,TRBJ2-3,CSVQDSSGSDTQYF
TRBV7-9,TRBJ2-2,CASSPTRYSRIGAGELFF
TRBV19,TRBJ2-5,CATGAQETQYF
TRBV11-2,TRBJ2-7,CASGNRVLPYEQYF
TRBV4-1,TRBJ2-7,CASSRSIAYEQYF
TRBV10-3,TRBJ2-2,CAIRPGSTNTGELFF
TRBV5-6,TRBJ1-5,CASSWGQGKGQPQHF
TRBV11-2,TRBJ2-7,CASRSPGLALYEQYF
TRBV29-1,TRBJ1-3,CSVVYSGNTIYF
TRBV6-6,TRBJ1-6,CASSSTGQGESPLHF
TRBV28,TRBJ1-5,CASREYRDREYQPQHF
TRBV5-1,TRBJ2-7,CASSLAAGGYEQYF
TRBV6-6,TRBJ1-3,CASSYLGGAGNTIYF
TRBV4-1,TRBJ2-7,CASSHPDGKTSGYEQYF
TRBV30,TRBJ1-2,CAWSVYVGVNYGYTF
TRBV5-1,TRBJ2-5,CASSLVPSRETQYF
TRBV9,TRBJ2-7,CASSPNLYEQYF
TRBV5-6,TRBJ2-5,CASSSPRVWEETQYF
TRBV7-7,TRBJ1-1,CASSRTRNTEAFF
TRBV27,TRBJ2-1,CASSSFYNEQFF
TRBV19,TRBJ1-3,CASTQQGRRGNTIYF
TRBV5-1,TRBJ2-2,CASRGGGAGWSGELFF
TRBV5-6,TRBJ2-3,CASSLALAGGTDTQYF
TRBV5-1,TRBJ2-5,CASSLGGAQETQYF
TRBV2,TRBJ1-5,CASSAQYSNQPQHF
TRBV25-1,TRBJ2-1,CASTPGPNEQFF
TRBV7-6,TRBJ1-3,CASSPGTAYFGNTIYF
TRBV18,TRBJ1-1,CASSPRREFEAFF
TRBV14,TRBJ1-1,CASSHPGLNTEAFF
TRBV7-9,TRBJ2-3,CASSLELAADTQYF
TRBV10-2,TRBJ2-3,CASRPGLAAGPTDTQYF
TRBV5-5,TRBJ2-7,CASSPGAGFGPKYYEQYF
TRBV2,TRBJ2-7,CASSATTGTYEQYF
TRBV5-1,TRBJ1-2,CASSSTARWGYTF
TRBV7-3,TRBJ2-2,CASSFPGLAGTGELFF
TRBV6-4,TRBJ2-3,CASKEGAVGTDTQYF
TRBV7-8,TRBJ1-1,CASSFRGSGAFF